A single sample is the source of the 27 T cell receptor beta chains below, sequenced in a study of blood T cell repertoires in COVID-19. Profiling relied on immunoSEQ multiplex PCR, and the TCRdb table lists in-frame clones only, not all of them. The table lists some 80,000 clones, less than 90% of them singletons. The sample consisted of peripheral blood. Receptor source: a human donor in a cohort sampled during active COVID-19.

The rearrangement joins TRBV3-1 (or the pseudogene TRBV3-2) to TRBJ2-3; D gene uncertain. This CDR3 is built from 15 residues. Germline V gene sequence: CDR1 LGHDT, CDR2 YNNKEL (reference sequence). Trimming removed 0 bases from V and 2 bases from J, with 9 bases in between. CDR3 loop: CASSQDPQFTDTQYF. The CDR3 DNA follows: TGTGCCAGCAGCCAAGACCCGCAGTTCACAGATACGCAGTATTTT.

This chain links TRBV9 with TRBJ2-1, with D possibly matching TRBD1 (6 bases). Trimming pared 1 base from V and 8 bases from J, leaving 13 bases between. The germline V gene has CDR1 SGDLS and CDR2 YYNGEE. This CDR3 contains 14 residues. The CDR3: CASSVTDRYDEQFF. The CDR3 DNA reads TGTGCCAGCAGCGTAACCGACAGGTACGATGAGCAGTTCTTC.

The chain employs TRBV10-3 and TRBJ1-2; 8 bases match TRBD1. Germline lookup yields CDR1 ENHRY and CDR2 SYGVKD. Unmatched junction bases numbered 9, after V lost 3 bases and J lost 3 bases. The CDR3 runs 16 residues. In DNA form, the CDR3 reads TGTGCCATCAGTGACGCGTACAGGGGGGGCCACTATGGCTACACCTTC. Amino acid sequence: CAISDAYRGGHYGYTF.

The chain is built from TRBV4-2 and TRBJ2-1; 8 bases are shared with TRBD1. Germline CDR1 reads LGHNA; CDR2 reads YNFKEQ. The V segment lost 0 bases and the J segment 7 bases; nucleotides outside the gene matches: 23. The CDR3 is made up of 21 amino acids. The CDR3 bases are TGTGCCAGCAGCCAAGAAGGCCCCAGGACAGGGTTAAAGTCTTATTCTAATGAGCAGTTCTTC. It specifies CASSQEGPRTGLKSYSNEQFF.

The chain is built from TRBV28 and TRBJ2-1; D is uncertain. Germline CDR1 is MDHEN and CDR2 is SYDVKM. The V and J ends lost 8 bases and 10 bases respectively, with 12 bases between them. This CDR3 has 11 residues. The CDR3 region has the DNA TGTGCCAGCTCCATCTTGACAGAGCAGTTCTTC. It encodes CASSILTEQFF.

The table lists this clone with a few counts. CDR3 sequence: CASSLGQGAAGELFF. The CDR3 bases are TGCGCCAGCAGCTTGGGACAGGGGGCCGCCGGGGAGCTGTTTTTT. V gene TRBV5-1 combines with J gene TRBJ2-2; 10 bases are shared with TRBD1. This CDR3 comprises 15 residues. CDR1 SGHRS and CDR2 YFSETQ come from the germline V gene. V shed 0 bases, J shed 6 bases, and the junction held 2 bases outside the gene matches. Full variable domain (outside the CDR3, taken from reference TRBV5-1 and TRBJ2-2): KAGVTQTPRYLIKTRGQQVTLSCSPISGHRSVSWYQQTPGQGLQFLFEYFSETQRNKGNFPGRFSGRQFSNSRSEMNVSTLELGDSALYLCASSLGQGAAGELFFGEGSRLTVL.

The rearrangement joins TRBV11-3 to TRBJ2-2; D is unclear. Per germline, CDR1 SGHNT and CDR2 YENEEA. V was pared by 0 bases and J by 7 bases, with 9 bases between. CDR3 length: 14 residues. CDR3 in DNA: TGTGCCAGCAGCTTAGATCCGACTGGCGGGGAGCTGTTTTTT. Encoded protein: CASSLDPTGGELFF.

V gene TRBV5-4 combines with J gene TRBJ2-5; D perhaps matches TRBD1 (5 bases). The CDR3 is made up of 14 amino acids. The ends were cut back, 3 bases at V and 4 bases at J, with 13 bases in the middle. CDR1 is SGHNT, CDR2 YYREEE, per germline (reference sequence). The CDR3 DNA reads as TGTGCCAGCAGCTCTAAGCAGGGCGGAGAGACCCAGTACTTC. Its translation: CASSSKQGGETQYF. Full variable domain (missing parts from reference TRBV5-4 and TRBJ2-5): ETGVTQSPTHLIKTRGQQVTLRCSSQSGHNTVSWYQQALGQGPQFIFQYYREEENGRGNFPPRFSGLQFPNYSSELNVNALELDDSALYLCASSSKQGGETQYFGPGTRLLVL.

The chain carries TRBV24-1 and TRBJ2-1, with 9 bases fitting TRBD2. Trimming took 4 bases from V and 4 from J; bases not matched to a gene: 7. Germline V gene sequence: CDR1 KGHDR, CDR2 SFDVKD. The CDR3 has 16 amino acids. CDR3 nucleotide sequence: TGTGCCACCAGTGAGTCCCGAGCGGGAGGTTACAATGAGCAGTTCTTC. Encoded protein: CATSESRAGGYNEQFF.

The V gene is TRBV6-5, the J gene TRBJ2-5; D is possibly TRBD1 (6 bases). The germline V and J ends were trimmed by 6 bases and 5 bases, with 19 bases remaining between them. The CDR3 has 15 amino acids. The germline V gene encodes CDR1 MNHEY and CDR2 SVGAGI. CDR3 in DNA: TGTGCCAGCAGAAGACAGGCAGTCGCGCTGGAGACCCAGTACTTC. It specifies CASRRQAVALETQYF.

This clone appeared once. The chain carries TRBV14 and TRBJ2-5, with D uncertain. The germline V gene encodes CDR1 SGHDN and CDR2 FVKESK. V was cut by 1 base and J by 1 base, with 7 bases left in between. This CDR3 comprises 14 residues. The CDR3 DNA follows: TGTGCCAGCAGCCAAGTAGTAGTCCAAGAGACCCAGTACTTC. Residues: CASSQVVVQETQYF.

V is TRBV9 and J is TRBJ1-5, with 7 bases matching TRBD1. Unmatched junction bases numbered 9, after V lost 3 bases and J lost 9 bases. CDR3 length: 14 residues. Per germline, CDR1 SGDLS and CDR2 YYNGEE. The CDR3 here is CASSASTGKGPQHF. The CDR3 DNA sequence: TGTGCCAGCAGCGCCTCGACAGGGAAAGGGCCCCAGCATTTT. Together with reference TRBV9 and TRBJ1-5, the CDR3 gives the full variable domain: DSGVTQTPKHLITATGQRVTLRCSPRSGDLSVYWYQQSLDQGLQFLIQYYNGEERAKGNILERFSAQQFPDLHSELNLSSLELGDSALYFCASSASTGKGPQHFGDGTRLSIL.

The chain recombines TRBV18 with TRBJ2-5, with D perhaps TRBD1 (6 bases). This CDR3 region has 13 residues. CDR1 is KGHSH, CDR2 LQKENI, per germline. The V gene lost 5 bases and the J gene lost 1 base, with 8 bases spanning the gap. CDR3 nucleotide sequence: TGTGCCAGCTCAGGGGACACCCAAGAGACCCAGTACTTC. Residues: CASSGDTQETQYF.

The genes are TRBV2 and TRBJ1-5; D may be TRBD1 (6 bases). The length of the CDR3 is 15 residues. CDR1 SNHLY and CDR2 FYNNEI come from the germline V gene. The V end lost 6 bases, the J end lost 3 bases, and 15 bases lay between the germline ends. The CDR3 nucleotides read TGTGCCAGCAGGGCCGACAGGCGTATCAATCAGCCCCAGCATTTT. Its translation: CASRADRRINQPQHF.

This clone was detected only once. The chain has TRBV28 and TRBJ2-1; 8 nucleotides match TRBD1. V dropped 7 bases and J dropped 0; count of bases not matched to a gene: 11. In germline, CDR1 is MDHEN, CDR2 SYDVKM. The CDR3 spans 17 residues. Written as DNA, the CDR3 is TGTGCCAGCACCCAGGGGGCCCCTCTAAGCTCCTACAATGAGCAGTTCTTC. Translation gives CASTQGAPLSSYNEQFF.

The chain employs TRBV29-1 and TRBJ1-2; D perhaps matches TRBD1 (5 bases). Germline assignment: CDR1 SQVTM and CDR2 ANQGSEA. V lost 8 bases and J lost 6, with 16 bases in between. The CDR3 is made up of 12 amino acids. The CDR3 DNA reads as TGCAGCACTACAAAGGCCAGGGATGGCTACACCTTC. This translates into CSTTKARDGYTF.

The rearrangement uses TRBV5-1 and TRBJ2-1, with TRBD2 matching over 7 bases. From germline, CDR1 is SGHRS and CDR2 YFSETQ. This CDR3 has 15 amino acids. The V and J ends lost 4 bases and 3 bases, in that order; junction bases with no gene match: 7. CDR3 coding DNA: TGCGCCAGCAGCACCCGACTAGCCGGCTACAATGAGCAGTTCTTC. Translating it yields CASSTRLAGYNEQFF. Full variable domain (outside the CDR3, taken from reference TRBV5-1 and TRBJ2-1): KAGVTQTPRYLIKTRGQQVTLSCSPISGHRSVSWYQQTPGQGLQFLFEYFSETQRNKGNFPGRFSGRQFSNSRSEMNVSTLELGDSALYLCASSTRLAGYNEQFFGPGTRLTVL.

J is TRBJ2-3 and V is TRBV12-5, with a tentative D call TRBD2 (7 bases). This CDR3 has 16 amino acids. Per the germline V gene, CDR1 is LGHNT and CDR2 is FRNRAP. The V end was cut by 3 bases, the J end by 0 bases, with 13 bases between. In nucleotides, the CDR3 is TGTGCTAGTGGTTTACGGGGAGGGGGAAGCACAGATACGCAGTATTTT. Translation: CASGLRGGGSTDTQYF. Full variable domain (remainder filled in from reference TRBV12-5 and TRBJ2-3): DARVTQTPRHKVTEMGQEVTMRCQPILGHNTVFWYRQTMMQGLELLAYFRNRAPLDDSGMPKDRFSAEMPDATLATLKIQPSEPRDSAVYFCASGLRGGGSTDTQYFGPGTRLTVL.

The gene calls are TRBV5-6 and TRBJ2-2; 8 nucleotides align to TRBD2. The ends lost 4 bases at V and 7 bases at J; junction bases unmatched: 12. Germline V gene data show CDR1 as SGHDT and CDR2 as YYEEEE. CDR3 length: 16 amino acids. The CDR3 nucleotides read TGTGCCAGCAGCGGGAGAGCGGGAGTTGCGAACGGGGAGCTGTTTTTT. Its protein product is CASSGRAGVANGELFF.

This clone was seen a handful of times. The CDR3 sequence is CASSHGTSGFSYEQYF. CDR3 DNA sequence: TGTGCCAGCAGCCACGGGACTAGCGGGTTCTCCTACGAGCAGTACTTC. This chain uses TRBV5-6 with TRBJ2-7; 12 nucleotides line up with TRBD2. The V gene end was trimmed by 4 bases and the J gene end by 0 bases; junction bases not matched to a gene: 5. Germline-derived CDR1 and CDR2 are SGHDT and YYEEEE. This CDR3 region has 16 residues.

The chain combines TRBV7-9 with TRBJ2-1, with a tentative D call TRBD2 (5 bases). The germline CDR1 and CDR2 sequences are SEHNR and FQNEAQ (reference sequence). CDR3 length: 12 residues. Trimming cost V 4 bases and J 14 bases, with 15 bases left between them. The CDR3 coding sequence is TGTGCCAGCAGCTCGCCTCGGGGAAAAAAGTTCTTC. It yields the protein CASSSPRGKKFF.

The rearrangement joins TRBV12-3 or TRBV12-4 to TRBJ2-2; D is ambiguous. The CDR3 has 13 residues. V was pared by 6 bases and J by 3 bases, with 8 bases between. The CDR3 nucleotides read TGTGCCAGCAGGGGTCAGGACACCGGGGAGCTGTTTTTT. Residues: CASRGQDTGELFF.

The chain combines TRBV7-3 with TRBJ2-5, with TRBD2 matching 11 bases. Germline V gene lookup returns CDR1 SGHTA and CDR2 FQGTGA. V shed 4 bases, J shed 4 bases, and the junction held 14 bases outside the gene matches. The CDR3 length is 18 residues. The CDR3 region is CASSSPGLAEGRGETQYF. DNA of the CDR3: TGTGCCAGCAGCTCCCCGGGACTAGCGGAGGGGCGAGGAGAGACCCAGTACTTC.

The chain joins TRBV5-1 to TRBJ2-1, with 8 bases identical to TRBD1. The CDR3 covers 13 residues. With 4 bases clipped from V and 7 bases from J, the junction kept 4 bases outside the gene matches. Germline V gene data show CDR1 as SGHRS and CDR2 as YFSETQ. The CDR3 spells CASSTGQGNEQFF. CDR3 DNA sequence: TGCGCCAGCAGCACCGGACAGGGAAATGAGCAGTTCTTC.

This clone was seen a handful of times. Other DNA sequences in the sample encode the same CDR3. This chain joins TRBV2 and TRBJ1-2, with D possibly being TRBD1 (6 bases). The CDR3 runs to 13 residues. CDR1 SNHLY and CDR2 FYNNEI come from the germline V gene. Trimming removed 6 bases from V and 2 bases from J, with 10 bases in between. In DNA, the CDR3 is TGTGCCAGCAGCCCAGACAGGAACTATGGCTACACCTTC. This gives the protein CASSPDRNYGYTF.

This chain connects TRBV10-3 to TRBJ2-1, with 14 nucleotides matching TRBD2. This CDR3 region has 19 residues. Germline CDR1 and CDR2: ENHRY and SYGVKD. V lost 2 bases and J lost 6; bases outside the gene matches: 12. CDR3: CAISEARTSGRLSLNEQFF. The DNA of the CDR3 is TGTGCCATCAGTGAGGCGAGGACTAGCGGGAGGTTATCCCTCAATGAGCAGTTCTTC.

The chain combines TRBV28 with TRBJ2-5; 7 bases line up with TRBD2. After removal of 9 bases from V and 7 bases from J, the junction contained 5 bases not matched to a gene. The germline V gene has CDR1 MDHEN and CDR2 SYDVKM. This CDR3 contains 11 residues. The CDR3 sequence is CASTGGWTQYF. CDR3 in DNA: TGTGCCAGTACGGGGGGTTGGACCCAGTACTTC.